A single TCR beta chain is shown here with its context. Its antigen remains unknown. The data were produced by immunoSEQ multiplex PCR, yet TCRdb's version contains in-frame clones alone and is incomplete. This table holds under 150,000 clones, 91% found once. This sample is part of a study of T cell responses to AZD1222 COVID-19 vaccine. Study observations and caveats: Recipients of AZD1222 seropositive at baseline numbered only five or six. The study found vaccine-associated CD4 TCRs spanning spike, dominant at 160-218 and 743-854. Repertoires were sampled only after the peak T cell response.

In germline, CDR1 is LGHDT, CDR2 YNNKEL (reference sequence). The CDR3 is 13 residues long. Between the trimmed V and J ends, which lost 4 bases and 8 bases, there was a span of 14 bases. This TCR came from an adult in good health. The chain recombines TRBV3-1 (or the pseudogene TRBV3-2) with TRBJ1-2; D is ambiguous. The starting material was peripheral blood, obtained on day 0 of AZD1222 vaccination. Here the CDR3 DNA reads TGTGCCAGCAGCCCAGACCGGGTTAGGGGCTACACCTTC. Translating gives CASSPDRVRGYTF.